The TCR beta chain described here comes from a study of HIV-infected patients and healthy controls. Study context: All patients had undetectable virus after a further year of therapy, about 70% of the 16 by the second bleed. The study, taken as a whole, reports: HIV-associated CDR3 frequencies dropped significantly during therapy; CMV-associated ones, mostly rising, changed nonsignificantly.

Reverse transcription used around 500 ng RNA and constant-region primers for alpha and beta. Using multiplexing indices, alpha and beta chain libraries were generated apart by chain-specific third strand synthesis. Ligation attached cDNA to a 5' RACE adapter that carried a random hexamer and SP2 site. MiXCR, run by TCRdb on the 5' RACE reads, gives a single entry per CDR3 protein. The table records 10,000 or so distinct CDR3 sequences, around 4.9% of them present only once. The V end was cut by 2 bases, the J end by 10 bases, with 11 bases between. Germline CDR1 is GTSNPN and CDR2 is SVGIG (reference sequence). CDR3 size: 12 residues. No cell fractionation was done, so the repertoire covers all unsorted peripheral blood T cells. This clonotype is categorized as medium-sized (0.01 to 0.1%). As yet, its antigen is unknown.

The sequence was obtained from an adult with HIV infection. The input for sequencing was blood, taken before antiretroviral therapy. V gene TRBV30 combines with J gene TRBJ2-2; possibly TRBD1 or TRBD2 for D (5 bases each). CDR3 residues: CAWSPGAVELFF. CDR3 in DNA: TGTGCCTGGAGTCCCGGGGCTGTGGAGCTGTTTTTT. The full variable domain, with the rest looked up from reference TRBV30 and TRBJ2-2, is SQTIHQWPATLVQPVGSPLSLECTVEGTSNPNLYWYRQAAGRGLQLLFYSVGIGQISSEVPQNLSASRPQDRQFILSSKKLLLSDSGFYLCAWSPGAVELFFGEGSRLTVL.